This T cell receptor (beta chain) was sequenced in a study of blood T cell repertoires in COVID-19. Across the study: Material from acute and convalescent COVID-19 was sourced from the United States, Italy and Spain. PBMCs, B-cell-depleted T cells, or T cells were the source of the cDNA or gDNA that made up the material.

This CDR3 spans 15 amino acids. V lost 7 bases and J lost 0, with 13 bases in between. The germline V gene has CDR1 LGHNT and CDR2 FRNRAP. How the authors handled the data: It was from reference gene primer amplification that nucleated cell counts were estimated. Profiling relied on immunoSEQ multiplex PCR, and the TCRdb table lists in-frame clones only, not all of them. V and J calls and clone size come straight from that table; D and trimming were deduced from the DNA. Of more than 95,000 clones in the sample, about 74% were seen once. This chain joins TRBV12-5 and TRBJ2-1; weak D call: TRBD1 (5 bases). The sequencing sample was made of peripheral blood. This receptor was obtained from a man aged 55 to 70 with acute or convalescent COVID-19. As DNA, the CDR3 is TGTGCTAGTGCCCTGGGGCAAAGCTCCTACAATGAGCAGTTCTTC. Its translation is CASALGQSSYNEQFF.